These T cell receptor beta chains were read from a single sample in a study of post-analysis software for immune sequencing data. MiXCR was run by TCRdb on the PCR reads, yielding one entry per CDR3 protein. The sample holds 700,000 to 900,000 distinct CDR3 sequences, around 42% seen once. The sample comprised blood. The receptors derive from a girl aged 10-17 years with multiple sclerosis. Each CDR3 is given with its conserved first and last residue.

>TRBV7-2|TRBJ2-3
CASSSIGADTQYF
>TRBV7-2|TRBJ2-4
CASSFGGTDIQYF
>TRBV12-3/TRBV12-4|TRBJ1-5
CASSFISGSNDRPQHF
>TRBV7-9|TRBJ1-2
CASSFSGTGESYGYTF
>TRBV4-3|TRBJ2-7
CASSQDAASSYEQYF
>TRBV25-1|TRBJ2-5
CASSEAAGYNEQYF
>TRBV21-1|TRBJ2-5
CASSRGTSGRETQYF
>TRBV15|TRBJ2-3
CATSTTMFGPPTTTDTQYF
>TRBV6-5|TRBJ2-3
CASSYGQARDTQYF
>TRBV20-1|TRBJ2-5
CSASRAGEGTQYF
>TRBV2|TRBJ1-5
CASSTGQGKQPQHF
>TRBV4-1|TRBJ2-1
CASSQPLAGGNEQFF
>TRBV29-1|TRBJ2-1
CSVGSSNLAATGDEQFF
>TRBV9|TRBJ2-5
CASSVGAGFGETQYF
>TRBV5-1|TRBJ2-7
CASSFLGRNSYEQYF
>TRBV12-3/TRBV12-4|TRBJ2-1
CASSPGQLRYNEQFF
>TRBV5-1|TRBJ1-6
CASSLESNSPLHF
>TRBV28|TRBJ2-1
CASSSLQGSVNNEQFF
>TRBV28|TRBJ2-7
CASTPTGNSYEQYF
>TRBV2|TRBJ1-1
CASVETENTEAFF
>TRBV20-1|TRBJ2-3
CSAEGLADSTDTQYF
>TRBV14|TRBJ2-1
CASSLSSHNEQFF
>TRBV20-1|TRBJ2-7
CSAGPRGDGSYEQYF
>TRBV6-1|TRBJ2-1
CASSEVGGGGTRHGQFF
>TRBV12-3/TRBV12-4|TRBJ1-5
CASSLRGSGNQPQHF
>TRBV5-1|TRBJ2-3
CASSLEGQRSDTQYF
>TRBV12-3/TRBV12-4|TRBJ2-5
CASSSGGLLETQYF
>TRBV7-3|TRBJ1-2
CASSRDRGRHGYTF
>TRBV7-2|TRBJ2-1
CASSLVGRGADEQFF
>TRBV24-1|TRBJ2-1
CATSVSRSNEQFF
>TRBV4-3|TRBJ2-1
CASSQDPREGPIDEQFF
>TRBV12-3/TRBV12-4|TRBJ1-2
CASRPGFHGYTF
>TRBV20-1|TRBJ1-1
CSARRQGGTEAFF
>TRBV12-3/TRBV12-4|-
CASSPSLGGLEQYF
>TRBV15|TRBJ1-2
CATSRDGAGRRGLANYGYTF
>TRBV7-8|TRBJ2-3
CASSFPLAGVGDTQYF
>TRBV6-5|TRBJ2-1
CASSYGPSNEQFF
>TRBV7-8|TRBJ1-4
CASSLAGGWGEKLFF
>TRBV19|TRBJ1-1
CASRLGLRRGNTEAFF
>TRBV10-3|TRBJ2-5
CAISEGGLAGETQYF
>TRBV27|TRBJ1-1
CASGERGRWTEAFF
>TRBV7-9|-
CASSSSRFRGETQYF
>TRBV28|TRBJ1-1
CATRLGQLNTEAFF
>TRBV29-1|TRBJ1-2
CSVVEETRFGYTF
>TRBV30|-
CAWRNLAGDLYEQYF
>TRBV7-9|TRBJ2-3
CASSYDRDTDTQYF
>TRBV7-6|TRBJ2-5
CASSLGTGNQETQYF
>TRBV7-2|TRBJ2-3
CASNKMRSIGTETDTQYF
>TRBV20-1|TRBJ2-3
CSAPGLATTRYTDTQYF
>TRBV19|TRBJ2-3
CASSTAGGLAGADTQYF
>TRBV29-1|TRBJ2-4
CSVESGEEQYF
>TRBV4-1|TRBJ1-2
CASSQSWGENYGYTF
>TRBV4-1|TRBJ2-5
CASSHEPRGETQYF
>TRBV29-1|TRBJ1-1
CSVATGGTEAFF
>TRBV6-6|TRBJ2-5
CASSYIETQYF
>TRBV7-8|TRBJ2-1
CASSLARLADPNEQFF
>TRBV20-1|TRBJ1-6
CSARGPQGDSYNSPLHF
>TRBV10-1|TRBJ2-1
CANSESGDRGWNEQFF
>TRBV12-3/TRBV12-4|TRBJ2-7
CASSWDNSYEQYF
>TRBV4-3|TRBJ1-2
CASSPGLESGYTF